The present T cell receptor (beta chain) was sequenced within a study of cytomegalovirus exposure and HLA in healthy donors. Study outcomes and limitations: Several of the most significant clusters were apparently associated with common viral pathogens in a later analysis.

Concerning this clone: The antigen remains unidentified.

The germline gives CDR1 LNHDA, CDR2 SQIVND (reference sequence). V dropped 7 bases and J dropped 1 base, with 19 bases sitting between them. This CDR3 spans 16 amino acids. PCR used 60 Vbeta primers and 13 Jbeta primers. Profiling relied on immunoSEQ multiplex PCR, and the TCRdb table lists in-frame clones only, not all of them. This table holds 120,000 to 150,000 clones, more than 80% found once. This rearrangement joins TRBV19 to TRBJ1-1; possibly TRBD1 for D (6 bases). The sample was PBMCs. The TCR sequence derives from a woman between 40 and 55 years old in good health and CMV-seropositive. CDR3: CASTVTGGMANTEAFF. CDR3 DNA sequence: TGTGCCAGTACCGTTACGGGGGGCATGGCGAACACTGAAGCTTTCTTT.